This TCR beta chain came from a study of Tregs in tolerant kidney transplant recipients. Study-wide results and caveats: Validation in larger populations is needed because few patients were studied. Nucleotide sequences could not be compared across some patients' samples due to primer changes. This study did not directly address biological reproducibility.

As for this clone: The target antigen is unknown. The CDR3 end lies 3 residues beyond the end of the read and is filled in from the germline J gene.

Sequencing used immunoSEQ multiplex PCR; TCRdb keeps in-frame clones, though not all of them. The listing contains approximately 30,000 clones. The length of the CDR3 is 17 residues. The germline V gene encodes CDR1 LGHNA and CDR2 YNFKEQ. V dropped 4 bases and J dropped 0 bases, with 16 bases sitting between them. Unstimulated regulatory T cells (CD4+CD25+CD127-), CD4+CD25- non-regulatory cells, CD4 and CD8 cells were FACS-sorted from thawed PBMCs. The receptor comes from a human donor who received a combined kidney and bone marrow transplant. Sequences were derived from CD8+ T cells from blood, sampled before the transplant. The chain carries TRBV4-2 and TRBJ1-3; D may be TRBD1 (5 bases). The CDR3 sequence: CASSLYVQDDSGNTIYF. The part of the CDR3 DNA that was read is TGTGCCAGCAGCCTATACGTACAGGATGACTCTGGAAACACC.